Below are 6 T cell receptor beta chains sequenced from a single sample in a study of T cell changes during pregnancy in multiple sclerosis. This table comes from immunoSEQ multiplex PCR, and its TCRdb copy is limited to in-frame clones, with some not included. Of tens of thousands of clones listed, 91% are singletons. The sample here was CD4+ T cells from peripheral blood mononuclear cells, taken in the second trimester of pregnancy. These receptors originate from a female donor in good health, enrolled as a control in a pregnancy study.

The J gene is TRBJ1-3, the V gene TRBV5-8; a possible D gene is TRBD1 (5 bases). With 0 bases removed from V and 0 bases from J, the gap between germline ends came to 7 bases. CDR1 SGHTS and CDR2 YDEGEE come from the germline V gene. This CDR3 contains 15 residues. CDR3 protein: CASSLGQISGNTIYF. In nucleotides, the CDR3 is TGTGCCAGCAGCTTGGGACAGATCTCTGGAAACACCATATATTTT.

The chain couples TRBV5-8 to TRBJ1-4, with D possibly TRBD1 on 5 matching bases. CDR1 and CDR2 from the germline V gene are SGHTS and YDEGEE. This CDR3 region has 16 residues. V was trimmed by 3 bases and J by 3 bases, leaving 15 bases between them. Here the CDR3 reads CASSSGGERPNEKLFF. CDR3 DNA: TGTGCCAGCAGCTCCGGGGGGGAGCGGCCTAATGAAAAACTGTTTTTT.

The rearrangement links TRBV7-9 to TRBJ1-1; D is perhaps TRBD1 (5 bases). This CDR3 is built from 15 residues. V was pared by 5 bases and J by 6 bases, with 19 bases between. Germline CDR1 and CDR2: SEHNR and FQNEAQ (reference sequence). Here the CDR3 DNA reads TGTGCCAGCAGCCCAAGACAGCCCAGACCCGCTGAAGCTTTCTTT. Amino acid sequence: CASSPRQPRPAEAFF.

The rearrangement links TRBV15 to TRBJ1-5, with 9 bases identical to TRBD1. The germline V gene has CDR1 LNHNV and CDR2 YYDKDF (reference sequence). V lost 1 base and J lost 6; bases outside the gene matches: 4. The CDR3 sequence is 15 residues long. CDR3 region: CATSRGTGGGQPQHF. CDR3 nucleotide sequence: TGTGCCACCAGCAGAGGAACAGGGGGCGGTCAGCCCCAGCATTTT.

The chain recombines TRBV5-4 with TRBJ2-5, with TRBD1 as a possible D gene (7 bases). Deletions cut 5 bases from V and 5 bases from J, with 19 bases between. The CDR3 extends over 15 amino acids. Germline V gives CDR1 SGHNT, CDR2 YYREEE (reference sequence). Here the CDR3 reads CASRIRQGREETQYF. CDR3 in DNA: TGTGCCAGCAGGATTAGACAGGGACGGGAGGAGACCCAGTACTTC.

The chain recombines TRBV29-1 with TRBJ1-1; D gene uncertain. CDR1 is SQVTM, CDR2 ANQGSEA, per germline. The CDR3 extends over 14 amino acids. V was cut by 7 bases and J by 1 base, with 16 bases left in between. The CDR3 DNA sequence: TGCAGCGCCCGGGAAGGGTCGACGAACACTGAAGCTTTCTTT. Translation: CSAREGSTNTEAFF. Based on the CDR3 plus reference TRBV29-1 and TRBJ1-1, the full variable domain is SAVISQKPSRDICQRGTSLTIQCQVDSQVTMMFWYRQQPGQSLTLIATANQGSEATYESGFVIDKFPISRPNLTFSTLTVSNMSPEDSSIYLCSAREGSTNTEAFFGQGTRLTVV.